One and the same sample provided the 26 T cell receptor beta chains below, sequenced in a study of CD8 T cells in ankylosing spondylitis. TCRdb ran MiXCR on the 5' RACE reads and lists one entry per CDR3 protein. Counted here are under 150,000 distinct CDR3 sequences, over 10% occurring once; the ten biggest clones make up 3.5% to 5%. Specimen: blood, either unsorted or a sorted T cell fraction (not recorded which). The receptors shown here come from a female donor with ankylosing spondylitis or in good health (not recorded which).

Many counts were recorded for this clonotype. The chain recombines TRBV18 with TRBJ1-3, with D perhaps matching TRBD1 (5 bases). Germline assignment: CDR1 KGHSH and CDR2 LQKENI. V dropped 2 bases and J dropped 5 bases, with 13 bases sitting between them. This CDR3 is 15 amino acids long. The CDR3 spells CASSPADSLRNTIYF. The CDR3 region has the DNA TGTGCCAGCTCACCAGCCGACAGTTTGAGAAACACCATATATTTT.

V usage is TRBV20-1 and J usage is TRBJ2-7; 7 bases are a match to TRBD2. The CDR3 loop spans 15 amino acids. Per the germline V gene, CDR1 is DFQATT and CDR2 is SNEGSKA (reference sequence). Trimming at V came to 1 base and at J to 0 bases, leaving 6 bases not matched to a gene. The CDR3: CSARGVGEGSYEQYF. The CDR3, as DNA: TGCAGTGCTAGAGGCGTGGGGGAGGGCTCCTACGAGCAGTACTTC.

This clonotype came up many times. The chain recombines TRBV9 with TRBJ1-2, with a tentative D call TRBD1 (5 bases). Trimming pared 0 bases from V and 4 bases from J, leaving 7 bases between. Germline loops: CDR1 SGDLS, CDR2 YYNGEE. The CDR3 covers 13 residues. CDR3 residues: CASSVAQGYGYTF. CDR3 in DNA: TGTGCCAGCAGCGTAGCTCAGGGCTATGGCTACACCTTC.

This clonotype was counted ten times or more. This rearrangement joins TRBV5-1 to TRBJ2-2; D is perhaps TRBD1 (6 bases). Germline V gene sequence: CDR1 SGHRS, CDR2 YFSETQ. The CDR3 length is 15 residues. Trimming cost V 7 bases and J 0 bases, with 13 bases left between them. This CDR3 is CASWLGTPNTGELFF. CDR3 DNA: TGCGCCAGCTGGCTCGGGACACCGAACACCGGGGAGCTGTTTTTT.

This clonotype has a count of ten or more. The chain recombines TRBV18 with TRBJ2-5; 12 nucleotides align to TRBD2. The CDR3 runs to 16 residues. Germline loops: CDR1 KGHSH, CDR2 LQKENI. V was clipped by 5 bases and J by 5 bases; unmatched bases: 9. The CDR3 DNA reads as TGTGCCAGCTCATCACAACTAGCGGGAGGCACCGAGACCCAGTACTTC. Translated: CASSSQLAGGTETQYF.

This clonotype has just a few counts. The V gene is TRBV11-2, the J gene TRBJ2-7; 8 bases are shared with TRBD2. The CDR3 runs 16 residues. V lost 5 bases and J lost 1; bases outside the gene matches: 10. Germline-derived CDR1 and CDR2 are SGHAT and FQNNGV. In nucleotides, the CDR3 is TGTGCCAGCAGCCCTGATGGCGGGGGGACATCCTACGAGCAGTACTTC. Protein product: CASSPDGGGTSYEQYF.

This clonotype was seen ten or more times. CDR3 region: CATREGGDGGELFF. Written as DNA, the CDR3 is TGTGCCACTCGAGAGGGAGGTGATGGCGGGGAGCTGTTTTTT. The J gene is TRBJ2-2, the V gene TRBV7-6, with D maybe TRBD2 (6 bases). The CDR3 covers 14 residues. CDR1 SGHVS and CDR2 FNYEAQ come from the germline V gene. Between the trimmed V and J ends, which lost 10 bases and 7 bases, there was a span of 19 bases.

The V call is TRBV28, the J call TRBJ1-5; 7 bases are a match to TRBD1. This CDR3 region has 15 residues. The J segment lost 7 bases and the V segment lost 5 bases, leaving 11 bases of the junction unmatched. CDR1 and CDR2 from the germline V gene are MDHEN and SYDVKM. The CDR3 loop reads CASSPPTGTGQPQHF. CDR3 coding DNA: TGTGCCAGCAGTCCCCCGACAGGGACCGGGCAGCCCCAGCATTTT.

This sequence joins TRBV5-1 and TRBJ2-7; D is uncertain. Trimming left V 4 bases short and J 4 bases short, with 12 bases between. The germline V gene has CDR1 SGHRS and CDR2 YFSETQ. The CDR3 spans 13 residues. CDR3 protein: CASSVAAKYEQYF. The CDR3 coding sequence is TGCGCCAGCAGCGTGGCAGCGAAATACGAGCAGTACTTC.

This clonotype was found once. Since a much larger clone is just one base distant, this may be a read error. The chain is built from TRBV11-3 and TRBJ2-1, with D hard to call. Per germline, CDR1 SGHNT and CDR2 YENEEA. The CDR3 sequence is 15 residues long. The CDR3 sequence is CTSSLEVGSGGEQFF. The DNA for the CDR3 is TGTACCAGCAGCTTAGAGGTAGGCTCGGGTGGCGAGCAGTTCTTC.

This clonotype was observed a few times. CDR3 sequence reads: CASSELAGGLNEQFF. The CDR3 DNA is TGTGCCAGCAGCGAACTAGCGGGGGGTCTGAATGAGCAGTTCTTC. This chain uses TRBV7-2 with TRBJ2-1; 12 nucleotides line up with TRBD2. V lost 5 bases, J lost 7 bases, and 6 bases stayed unmatched. CDR3 size: 15 residues. Germline loops: CDR1 SGHTA, CDR2 FQGNSA.

This chain joins TRBV21-1 and TRBJ2-1; the listed D gene, TRBD2, was not tested against the DNA. TRBV21-1 is a pseudogene. This CDR3 comprises 14 residues. The CDR3 loop is CASSNSTSGNEQFF. The CDR3 bases are TGTGCCAGCAGCAATTCGACTAGCGGCAATGAGCAGTTCTTC.

This clonotype was detected many times. The chain links TRBV2 to TRBJ2-7; D is ambiguous. The CDR3 has 12 residues. The V and J ends lost 2 bases and 3 bases respectively, with 5 bases between them. Per germline, CDR1 SNHLY and CDR2 FYNNEI. CDR3: CASSETDYEQYF. The CDR3 region has the DNA TGTGCCAGCAGTGAAACAGACTACGAGCAGTACTTC.

This clonotype came up many times. The rearrangement joins TRBV6-5 to TRBJ1-5; 9 bases agree with TRBD1. V shed 0 bases, J shed 5 bases, and the junction held 5 bases outside the gene matches. This CDR3 has 16 amino acids. The germline V gene has CDR1 MNHEY and CDR2 SVGAGI. Here the CDR3 DNA reads TGTGCCAGCAGTTACTCCGGGACAGGGAGGGATCAGCCCCAGCATTTT. Protein sequence: CASSYSGTGRDQPQHF.

This clonotype has at least ten counts. The chain is built from TRBV30 and TRBJ2-1; D is undetermined. CDR3 size: 15 residues. Trimming removed 7 bases from V and 0 bases from J, with 16 bases in between. Germline V CDR1 and CDR2: GTSNPN, SVGIG (reference sequence). Here the CDR3 DNA reads TGTGCCTCCGGCCAACCTTATAGCTCCTACAATGAGCAGTTCTTC. Translated: CASGQPYSSYNEQFF.

Of note for this clonotype: A much larger clone is a single base away; this may be a read error. The chain couples TRBV5-1 to TRBJ2-6, with 8 bases fitting TRBD1. From germline, CDR1 is SGHRS and CDR2 YFSETQ. Trimming removed 0 bases from V and 2 bases from J; junction bases left unmatched: 7. The CDR3 has 18 amino acids. Here the CDR3 reads CASSLAPTGAAGANVLTF. In DNA form, the CDR3 reads TGCGCCAGCAGCTTGGCCCCGACAGGGGCTGCTGGGGCCAACGTCCTGACTTTC. Full variable domain (rest looked up from reference TRBV5-1 and TRBJ2-6): KAGVTQTPRYLIKTRGQQVTLSCSPISGHRSVSWYQQTPGQGLQFLFEYFSETQRNKGNFPGRFSGRQFSNSRSEMNVSTLELGDSALYLCASSLAPTGAAGANVLTFGAGSRLTVL.

This clonotype was found many times. J is TRBJ2-1 and V is TRBV6-1, with 15 bases fitting TRBD2. J was trimmed by 1 base and V by 6 bases; bases with no gene match: 4. CDR1 is MNHNS and CDR2 is SASEGT in the germline V gene. This CDR3 spans 17 amino acids. CDR3 bases: TGTGCCAGCAGCAGGACTAGCGGGAGGGTTTCCTACAATGAGCAGTTCTTC. This translates into CASSRTSGRVSYNEQFF.

In its sample, this clonotype was seen many times. The chain joins TRBV3-1 to TRBJ1-6; TRBD1 is a possible D gene (6 bases). Trimming removed 0 bases from V and 12 bases from J, with 15 bases in between. CDR1 is LGHDT, CDR2 YNNKEL, per germline (reference sequence). This CDR3 has 15 amino acids. The CDR3 bases are TGTGCCAGCAGCCAAGAAGGAGGGGACACGGTACCCCTCCACTTT. Residues: CASSQEGGDTVPLHF.

The sample holds many counts of this clonotype. The chain is built from TRBV5-1 and TRBJ1-1; D ambiguous. The CDR3 is made up of 15 amino acids. V shed 1 base and J shed 1 base, with 11 bases lying between them. The germline gives CDR1 SGHRS, CDR2 YFSETQ. CDR3 loop: CASSLFTVSNTEAFF. In DNA, the CDR3 is TGCGCCAGCAGCTTGTTCACCGTGTCGAACACTGAAGCTTTCTTT.

This clonotype occurred many times. This chain connects TRBV27 to TRBJ2-7; D may be TRBD1 (6 bases). The CDR3 consists of 16 residues. Germline CDR1 reads MNHEY; CDR2 reads SMNVEV (reference sequence). Trimming took 4 bases from V and 4 from J, leaving 20 bases between them. This CDR3 reads CASSSTGSQFTYEQYF. The DNA of the CDR3 is TGTGCCAGCAGTTCTACAGGGAGCCAATTCACTTACGAGCAGTACTTC.

This clonotype was observed many times. The rearrangement joins TRBV3-1 to TRBJ2-2, with D maybe TRBD2 (6 bases). The germline CDR1 and CDR2 sequences are LGHDT and YNNKEL (reference sequence). V lost 4 bases to trimming and J lost 6 bases, with 15 bases between them. This CDR3 has 15 residues. This CDR3 is CASSPNWGGPGELFF. CDR3 in DNA: TGTGCCAGCAGCCCCAACTGGGGAGGCCCCGGGGAGCTGTTTTTT.

In its sample, this clonotype was seen many times. The CDR3: CASSFPGWGDTEAFF. In DNA form, the CDR3 reads TGTGCCAGCAGCTTCCCCGGGTGGGGGGACACTGAAGCTTTCTTT. This rearrangement joins TRBV7-2 to TRBJ1-1; maybe TRBD1 (5 bases). Germline CDR1 is SGHTA and CDR2 is FQGNSA. Trimming stripped 3 bases from V and 3 bases from J, with 14 bases between. The CDR3 loop spans 15 amino acids.

The chain's CDR3 is CASSATGLDGYTF. In DNA, the CDR3 is TGTGCCAGCAGTGCGACAGGGTTGGATGGCTACACCTTC. The V and J genes are TRBV6-6 and TRBJ1-2; the match to TRBD1 covers 7 bases. Germline trimming cut 5 bases from V and 6 bases from J; bases unmatched to any gene: 6. CDR3 length equals 13 residues. The germline gives CDR1 MNHNY, CDR2 SVGAGI (reference sequence).

This clonotype was detected many times. The J gene is TRBJ2-2, the V gene TRBV5-3; the match to TRBD2 covers 12 bases. TRBV5-3 is reported as an ORF; its role is uncertain. V lost 4 bases and J lost 2; bases outside the gene matches: 6. The CDR3 runs to 17 residues. This CDR3 reads CARSPWTSGINTGELFF. The CDR3 region has the DNA TGTGCCAGAAGCCCTTGGACTAGCGGGATCAACACCGGGGAGCTGTTTTTT.

Many counts were recorded for this clonotype. The V and J genes are TRBV20-1 and TRBJ1-2, with a weak D call TRBD1 (6 bases). The CDR3 has 15 amino acids. V shed 0 bases and J shed 7 bases, with 18 bases lying between them. CDR1 is DFQATT, CDR2 SNEGSKA, per germline (reference sequence). CDR3 in amino acids: CSARDREPGAFGYTF. CDR3 in DNA: TGCAGTGCTAGAGATCGGGAGCCAGGGGCTTTTGGCTACACCTTC.

The genes are TRBV7-2 and TRBJ1-1; TRBD1 matches at 9 bases. The length of the CDR3 is 16 residues. The germline V gene has CDR1 SGHTA and CDR2 FQGNSA. The V gene end was trimmed by 2 bases and the J gene end by 11 bases; junction bases not matched to a gene: 15. CDR3 DNA sequence: TGTGCCAGCAGCTTATCCGGGACAGGGACCCGAATGGGGGCTTTCTTT. It specifies CASSLSGTGTRMGAFF.